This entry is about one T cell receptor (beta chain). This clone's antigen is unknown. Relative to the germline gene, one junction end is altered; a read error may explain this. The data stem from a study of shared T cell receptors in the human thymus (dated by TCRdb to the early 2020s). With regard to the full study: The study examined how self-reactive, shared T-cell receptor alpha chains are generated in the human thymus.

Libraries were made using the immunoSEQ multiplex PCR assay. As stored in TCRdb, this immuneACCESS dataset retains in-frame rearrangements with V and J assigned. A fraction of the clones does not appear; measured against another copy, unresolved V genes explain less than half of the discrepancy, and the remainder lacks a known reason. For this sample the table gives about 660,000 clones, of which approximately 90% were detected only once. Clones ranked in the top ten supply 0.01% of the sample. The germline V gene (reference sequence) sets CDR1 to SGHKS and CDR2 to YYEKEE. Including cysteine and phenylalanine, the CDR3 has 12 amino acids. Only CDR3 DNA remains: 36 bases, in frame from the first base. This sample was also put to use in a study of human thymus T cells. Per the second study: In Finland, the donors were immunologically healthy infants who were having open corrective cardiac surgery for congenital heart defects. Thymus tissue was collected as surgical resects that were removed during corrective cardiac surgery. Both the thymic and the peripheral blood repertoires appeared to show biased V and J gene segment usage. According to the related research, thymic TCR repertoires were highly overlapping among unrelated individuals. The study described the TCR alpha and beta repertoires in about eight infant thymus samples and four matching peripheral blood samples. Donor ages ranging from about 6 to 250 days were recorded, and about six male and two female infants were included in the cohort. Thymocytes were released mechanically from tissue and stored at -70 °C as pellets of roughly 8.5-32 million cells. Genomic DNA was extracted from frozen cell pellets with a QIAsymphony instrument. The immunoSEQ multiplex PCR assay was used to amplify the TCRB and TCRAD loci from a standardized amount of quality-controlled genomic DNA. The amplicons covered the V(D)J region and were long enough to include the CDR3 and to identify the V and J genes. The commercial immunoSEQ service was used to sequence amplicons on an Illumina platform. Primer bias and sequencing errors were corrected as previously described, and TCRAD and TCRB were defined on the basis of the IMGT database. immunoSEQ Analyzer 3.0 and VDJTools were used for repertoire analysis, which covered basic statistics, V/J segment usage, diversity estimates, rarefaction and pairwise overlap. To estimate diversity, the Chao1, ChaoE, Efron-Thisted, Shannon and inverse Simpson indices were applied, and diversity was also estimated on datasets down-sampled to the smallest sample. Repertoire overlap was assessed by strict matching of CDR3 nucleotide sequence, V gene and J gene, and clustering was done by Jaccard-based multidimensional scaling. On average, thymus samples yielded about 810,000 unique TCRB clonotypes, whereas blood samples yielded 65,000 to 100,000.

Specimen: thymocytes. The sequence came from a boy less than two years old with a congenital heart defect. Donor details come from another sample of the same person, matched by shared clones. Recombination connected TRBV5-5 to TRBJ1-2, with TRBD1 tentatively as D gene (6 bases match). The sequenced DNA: TGCCTAGGGGGGGGGCGAGGCTATGGCTACACCTTC. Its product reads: CLGGGRGYGYTF.